Included here is one T cell receptor (beta chain) sequence, with context. Its antigen is currently unknown. Trimming stripped 4 bases from V and 3 bases from J, with 20 bases between. The CDR3 extends over 16 amino acids. CDR1 and CDR2 (germline): SGDLS, YYNGEE. These data originate in a study of response to subunit inactivated influenza vaccine. From the RT-PCR reads, TCRdb called clonotypes with MiXCR, one entry per CDR3 protein. The sample shows about 650,000 distinct CDR3 sequences, about 14% of them seen only once. Study-wide points: Each seasonal influenza vaccination, the authors suggested, recruits few new T cells.

Sequenced material: PBMCs from blood, taken about 14 days before vaccination. This chain connects TRBV9 to TRBJ2-7, with a tentative D call TRBD1 (5 bases). The receptor comes from a man aged 50-60 years who received an inactivated influenza vaccine. In nucleotides, the CDR3 is TGTGCCAGCAGCTCCCGCGCCTGGGGCGGATACTACGAGCAGTACTTC. Translating it yields CASSSRAWGGYYEQYF.